This TCR beta chain is drawn from a study of cytomegalovirus exposure and HLA in healthy donors. Notes on this clone: The antigen is not known.

In nominal health when sampled, donors likely had unrecorded immune exposures nonetheless. Germline V lookup: CDR1 LNHDA, CDR2 SQIVND (reference sequence). Deletions cut 3 bases from V and 4 bases from J, with 9 bases between. This CDR3 is 13 amino acids long. 60 Vbeta and 13 Jbeta primers were used in PCR. Assay: immunoSEQ multiplex PCR; the TCRdb copy retains only in-frame clones and omits some. The sample has about 160,000 clones; roughly 80% are singletons. Study results and caveats: Rare TCR sequences dominated, though some public TCRs recurred in many donors. A link between a missense DCLRE1C variant and TCR beta V- and J-gene trimming emerged from a later analysis.

The sequencing input was PBMCs. The sequence was collected from a woman under 40 in good health and CMV-seropositive. The V call is TRBV19, the J call TRBJ1-2, with no clear D. The CDR3, as DNA: TGTGCCAGTAGTATTGGCAGGCTCTATGGCTACACCTTC. As protein: CASSIGRLYGYTF.